This T cell receptor (beta chain) was recovered during a study of OX40 agonist ivuxolimab in advanced cancers. About the research overall: Under the entry rules, prior anti-PD-1, anti-PD-L1 or anti-CTLA-4 therapy was allowed, and approximately 40% had some.

Data came from immunoSEQ multiplex PCR; TCRdb stores just in-frame clones and leaves some out. The data show some 11,000 clones, 74% seen once. With regard to this clone: The antigen is not known.

The V gene's germline CDR1 is MNHEY and CDR2 SMNVEV (reference sequence). V lost 5 bases to trimming and J lost 4 bases, with 11 bases between them. This CDR3 has 13 residues. Study results and caveats: Both CD4+ and CD8+ T cell populations in blood had undergone clonal expansion by week 6 at 0.1 to 3.0 mg/kg. Researchers did not determine the expanded peripheral T cells' antigen specificity. Averaging showed that CD8+ T cells had more expanded clones than CD4+ did.

Sample: CD4+ or CD8+ T cells sorted from blood, taken in a trial of the OX40 agonist ivuxolimab. The chain carries TRBV27 and TRBJ1-2; D not resolved. This TCR was recovered from an adult with an advanced solid tumor such as melanoma, head and neck, liver or kidney cancer. The CDR3, as DNA: TGTGCCAGCAGTCCCCACCCGGGCTATGGCTACACCTTC. Its protein product is CASSPHPGYGYTF.